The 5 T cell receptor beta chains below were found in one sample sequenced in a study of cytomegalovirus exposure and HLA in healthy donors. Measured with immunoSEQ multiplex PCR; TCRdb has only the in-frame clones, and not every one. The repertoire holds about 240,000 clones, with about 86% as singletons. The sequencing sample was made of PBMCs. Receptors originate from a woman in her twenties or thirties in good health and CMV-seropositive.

The CDR3 region is CASSLYTGMLFSGANVLTF. The CDR3 coding sequence is TGTGCCAGCAGCTTATACACAGGGATGTTATTCTCTGGGGCCAACGTCCTGACTTTC. The chain combines TRBV7-9 with TRBJ2-6, with D maybe TRBD1 (6 bases). Germline V gives CDR1 SEHNR, CDR2 FQNEAQ (reference sequence). The CDR3 runs 19 residues. V dropped 2 bases and J dropped 0 bases, with 17 bases sitting between them.

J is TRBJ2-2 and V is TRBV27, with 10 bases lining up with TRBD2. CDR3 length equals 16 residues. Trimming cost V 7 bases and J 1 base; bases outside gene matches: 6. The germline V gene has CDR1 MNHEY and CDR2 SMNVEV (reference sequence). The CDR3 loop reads CASTQIAGGNTGELFF. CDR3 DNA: TGTGCCAGCACCCAAATAGCGGGAGGGAACACCGGGGAGCTGTTTTTT.

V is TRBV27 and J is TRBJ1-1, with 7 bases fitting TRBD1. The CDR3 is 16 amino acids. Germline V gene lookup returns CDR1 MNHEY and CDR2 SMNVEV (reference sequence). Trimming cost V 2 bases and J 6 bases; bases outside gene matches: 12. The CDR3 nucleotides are TGTGCCAGCAGTTTAGTACAGGGGACCGCTTCTCCTGAAGCTTTCTTT. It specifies CASSLVQGTASPEAFF.

Here the CDR3 DNA reads TGTGCCAGCAGTTTATACAGTAACTATGGCTACACCTTC. Its translation is CASSLYSNYGYTF. This chain uses TRBV28 with TRBJ1-2; D gene uncertain. The V gene's germline CDR1 is MDHEN and CDR2 SYDVKM. The ends were cut back, 1 base at V and 1 base at J, with 4 bases in the middle. There are 13 residues in the CDR3.

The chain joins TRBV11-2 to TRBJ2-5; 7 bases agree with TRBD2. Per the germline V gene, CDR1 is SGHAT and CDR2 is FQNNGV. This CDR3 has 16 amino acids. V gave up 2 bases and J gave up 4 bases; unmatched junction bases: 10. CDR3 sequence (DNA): TGTGCCAGCAGCTTAAGCGGGACGGGCATGGGAGAGACCCAGTACTTC. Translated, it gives CASSLSGTGMGETQYF.